A single sample gave rise to the 19 T cell receptor beta chains below, sequenced in a study of control samples from healthy donors and cancer patients. The data were produced by immunoSEQ multiplex PCR, yet TCRdb's version contains in-frame clones alone and is incomplete. Among around 100,000 clones, just over 90% were seen once, and the ten largest hold 2% to 3%. The sequenced material came from blood. All receptors derive from a woman under 30 in good health.

Only a few counts were recorded for this clone. The J gene is TRBJ1-6, the V gene TRBV6-5; D remains unclear. The CDR3 is made up of 14 amino acids. V lost 6 bases and J 8 bases, leaving 14 bases between the germline ends. The germline CDR1 and CDR2 sequences are MNHEY and SVGAGI. The CDR3 DNA reads as TGTGCCAGCAGCCTCAACCCCTCGGATTCACCCCTCCACTTT. Translated, it gives CASSLNPSDSPLHF.

The chain employs TRBV11-1 and TRBJ1-6; D might be TRBD1 (5 bases). The CDR3 has 13 amino acids. The ends were cut back, 5 bases at V and 6 bases at J, with 8 bases in the middle. Germline values: CDR1 SGHAT, CDR2 FQDESV (reference sequence). CDR3 nucleotide sequence: TGTGCCAGCAGCGGGGACGGTAATTCACCCCTCCACTTT. Translated: CASSGDGNSPLHF.

The rearrangement links TRBV4-1 to TRBJ1-2, with D possibly being TRBD1 (5 bases). There are 14 residues in the CDR3. V shed 0 bases and J shed 2 bases, with 7 bases lying between them. Looked up from germline, CDR1 is MGHRA and CDR2 is YSYEKL. The CDR3 is CASSQDPGNYGYTF. The CDR3 DNA follows: TGCGCCAGCAGCCAAGATCCAGGGAACTATGGCTACACCTTC.

CDR3 sequence reads: CASYRSLNTEAFF. CDR3 in DNA: TGTGCCAGTTACCGTAGTCTTAACACTGAAGCTTTCTTT. The chain employs TRBV27 and TRBJ1-1; D is undetermined. V was shortened by 9 bases and J by 2 bases, with 13 bases between the two germline ends. CDR3 length: 13 residues. CDR1 is MNHEY, CDR2 SMNVEV, per germline (reference sequence).

This chain joins TRBV30 and TRBJ2-7; D perhaps matches TRBD2 (6 bases). V was pared by 2 bases and J by 9 bases, with 20 bases between. Germline V gene lookup returns CDR1 GTSNPN and CDR2 SVGIG (reference sequence). The CDR3 is made up of 14 amino acids. As DNA, the CDR3 is TGTGCCTGGAGTATCGGGGGAGCACCAGGAGGGCAGTACTTC. Its translation: CAWSIGGAPGGQYF.

CDR3 loop: CASSLGIGTGTVRNTIYF. DNA of the CDR3: TGTGCCAGCAGCTTAGGAATCGGGACAGGGACCGTTAGGAACACCATATATTTT. The chain is built from TRBV11-2 and TRBJ1-3; 9 nucleotides line up with TRBD1. This CDR3 is built from 18 residues. The V segment lost 1 base and the J segment 7 bases; nucleotides outside the gene matches: 14. Per the germline V gene, CDR1 is SGHAT and CDR2 is FQNNGV.

The gene calls are TRBV10-3 and TRBJ2-1; TRBD1 is a possible D gene (8 bases). Trimming shortened V by 10 bases and J by 5 bases, and 15 bases separated the two germline ends. The length of the CDR3 is 13 residues. Germline V CDR1 and CDR2: ENHRY, SYGVKD. This chain's CDR3 is CATRQGTNNEQFF. The CDR3 coding sequence is TGTGCCACCCGACAGGGGACTAACAATGAGCAGTTCTTC.

The V call is TRBV10-3, the J call TRBJ2-1; D might be TRBD2 (6 bases). Germline V gene sequence: CDR1 ENHRY, CDR2 SYGVKD. Deletions cut 10 bases from V and 7 bases from J, with 17 bases between. CDR3 size: 13 residues. The DNA of the CDR3 is TGTGCCACTTCCCGACTAGTCCAAAATGAGCAGTTCTTC. Translation gives CATSRLVQNEQFF.

This sequence joins TRBV19 and TRBJ2-5; no definite D call. Trimming stripped 3 bases from V and 2 bases from J, with 7 bases between. This CDR3 spans 13 amino acids. Germline V CDR1 and CDR2: LNHDA, SQIVND (reference sequence). DNA of the CDR3: TGTGCCAGTAGTATTCTGCGGCAAGAGACCCAGTACTTC. Protein: CASSILRQETQYF.

This clone appeared a single time. V gene TRBV5-5 combines with J gene TRBJ1-3, with a weak D call TRBD1 (5 bases). In germline, CDR1 is SGHKS, CDR2 YYEKEE (reference sequence). CDR3 length equals 15 residues. The V end lost 5 bases, the J end lost 0 bases, and 12 bases lay between the germline ends. CDR3 sequence reads: CASRTSDISGNTIYF. The CDR3 bases are TGTGCCAGCAGGACTTCGGACATCTCTGGAAACACCATATATTTT.

The chain uses TRBV2 and TRBJ1-2; tentative D call: TRBD1 (5 bases). CDR3 length: 14 residues. Between the trimmed V and J ends, which lost 8 bases and 4 bases, there was a span of 17 bases. Germline V lookup: CDR1 SNHLY, CDR2 FYNNEI. The CDR3: CASGGVGRGYGYTF. The CDR3 nucleotides are TGTGCCAGCGGAGGAGTAGGGAGGGGCTATGGCTACACCTTC. The full variable domain, with the rest looked up from reference TRBV2 and TRBJ1-2, is EPEVTQTPSHQVTQMGQEVILRCVPISNHLYFYWYRQILGQKVEFLVSFYNNEISEKSEIFDDQFSVERPDGSNFTLKIRSTKLEDSAMYFCASGGVGRGYGYTFGSGTRLTVV.

This clone was detected once. J is TRBJ2-5 and V is TRBV10-3, with D possibly being TRBD2 (6 bases). The length of the CDR3 is 14 residues. Trimming stripped 6 bases from V and 1 base from J, with 12 bases between. The germline V gene encodes CDR1 ENHRY and CDR2 SYGVKD. CDR3 nucleotides: TGTGCCATCAGCCGTCGGGGGTCCCAAGAGACCCAGTACTTC. This encodes CAISRRGSQETQYF.

The rearrangement joins TRBV28 to TRBJ1-1, with a tentative D call TRBD1 (6 bases). The CDR3 is made up of 14 amino acids. CDR1 MDHEN and CDR2 SYDVKM come from the germline V gene. V was trimmed by 8 bases and J by 4 bases, leaving 17 bases between them. In DNA, the CDR3 is TGTGCCAGCCTTGGGGGCGGAGGTGCCACTGAAGCTTTCTTT. Protein: CASLGGGGATEAFF. Full variable domain (outside the CDR3, taken from reference TRBV28 and TRBJ1-1): DVKVTQSSRYLVKRTGEKVFLECVQDMDHENMFWYRQDPGLGLRLIYFSYDVKMKEKGDIPEGYSVSREKKERFSLILESASTNQTSMYLCASLGGGGATEAFFGQGTRLTVV.

This chain connects TRBV5-1 to TRBJ1-3, with D possibly matching TRBD1 (6 bases). With 0 bases removed from V and 0 bases from J, the gap between germline ends came to 10 bases. The germline V gene has CDR1 SGHRS and CDR2 YFSETQ. The CDR3 sequence is 16 residues long. This CDR3 is CASSLATGSSGNTIYF. The CDR3 nucleotides are TGCGCCAGCAGCTTGGCGACAGGAAGCTCTGGAAACACCATATATTTT.

This rearrangement joins TRBV30 to TRBJ2-7; 12 bases are a match to TRBD1. The CDR3 extends over 15 amino acids. V shed 3 bases and J 6 bases; nucleotides not matched to a gene: 9. In germline, CDR1 is GTSNPN, CDR2 SVGIG (reference sequence). In DNA, the CDR3 is TGTGCCTGGAGGGAACCGGGACAGGGGGCGGCCGAGCAGTACTTC. Its translation: CAWREPGQGAAEQYF. Filled out from reference TRBV30 and TRBJ2-7, the complete variable domain reads SQTIHQWPATLVQPVGSPLSLECTVEGTSNPNLYWYRQAAGRGLQLLFYSVGIGQISSEVPQNLSASRPQDRQFILSSKKLLLSDSGFYLCAWREPGQGAAEQYFGPGTRLTVT.

The chain joins TRBV11-2 to TRBJ2-5; 8 nucleotides line up with TRBD2. Germline CDR1 SGHAT, CDR2 FQNNGV. The CDR3 runs to 15 residues. With V trimmed by 5 bases and J by 4 bases, 9 bases remained unmatched. CDR3 DNA: TGTGCCAGCAGCCCCGATAGAAGCGGGGGAGAGACCCAGTACTTC. Protein sequence: CASSPDRSGGETQYF.

The V gene is TRBV4-1, the J gene TRBJ1-2; TRBD1 is a possible D gene (6 bases). This CDR3 has 17 residues. Trimming left V 4 bases short and J 4 bases short, with 22 bases between. Germline V gene data show CDR1 as MGHRA and CDR2 as YSYEKL. CDR3 coding DNA: TGCGCCAGCAGCCTCAGCGGGGGCCCCGGGGCAGGCTATGGCTACACCTTC. It yields the protein CASSLSGGPGAGYGYTF.

The genes are TRBV6-2 or TRBV6-3 and TRBJ1-1; D is possibly TRBD1 (5 bases). Germline V gene sequence: CDR1 MNHEY, CDR2 SVGEGT. This CDR3 comprises 16 residues. V lost 6 bases and J 1 base, leaving 18 bases between the germline ends. DNA of the CDR3: TGTGCCAGCAGCAGGTTTTGGAGCGGACAGAACACTGAAGCTTTCTTT. This gives the protein CASSRFWSGQNTEAFF.

The chain is built from TRBV7-2 and TRBJ2-1; D unresolved. Germline V lookup: CDR1 SGHTA, CDR2 FQGNSA. The germline V and J ends were trimmed by 2 bases and 6 bases, with 8 bases remaining between them. The CDR3 covers 13 residues. The CDR3 nucleotides are TGTGCCAGCAGCTTATTGCAGAGCAATGAGCAGTTCTTC. Protein: CASSLLQSNEQFF.